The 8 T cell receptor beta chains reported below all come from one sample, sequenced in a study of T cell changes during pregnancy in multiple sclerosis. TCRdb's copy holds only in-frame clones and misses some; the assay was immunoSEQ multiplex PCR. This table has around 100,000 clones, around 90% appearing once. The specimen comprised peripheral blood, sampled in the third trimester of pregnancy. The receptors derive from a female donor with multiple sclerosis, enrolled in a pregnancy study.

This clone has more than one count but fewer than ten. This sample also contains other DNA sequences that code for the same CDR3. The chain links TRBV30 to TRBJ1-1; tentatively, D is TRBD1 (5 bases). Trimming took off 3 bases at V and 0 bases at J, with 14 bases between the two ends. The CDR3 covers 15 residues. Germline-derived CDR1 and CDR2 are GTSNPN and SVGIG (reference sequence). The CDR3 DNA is TGTGCCTGGAGCGTCAAAACGGGGGTGAACACTGAAGCTTTCTTT. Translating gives CAWSVKTGVNTEAFF.

CDR3 in DNA: TGTGCCAGCAGTATTAGAGGGACAGCCTACGAGCAGTACTTC. It yields the protein CASSIRGTAYEQYF. The chain has TRBV28 and TRBJ2-7, with TRBD1 identical over 7 bases. In germline, CDR1 is MDHEN, CDR2 SYDVKM. CDR3 size: 14 residues. After removal of 5 bases from V and 2 bases from J, the junction contained 6 bases not matched to a gene.

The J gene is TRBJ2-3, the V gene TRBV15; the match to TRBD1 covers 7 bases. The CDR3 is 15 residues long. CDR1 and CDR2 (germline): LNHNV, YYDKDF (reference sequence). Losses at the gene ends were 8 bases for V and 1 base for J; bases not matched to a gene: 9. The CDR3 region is CATAKPGGGTDTQYF. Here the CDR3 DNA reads TGTGCCACCGCGAAACCAGGGGGTGGCACAGATACGCAGTATTTT.

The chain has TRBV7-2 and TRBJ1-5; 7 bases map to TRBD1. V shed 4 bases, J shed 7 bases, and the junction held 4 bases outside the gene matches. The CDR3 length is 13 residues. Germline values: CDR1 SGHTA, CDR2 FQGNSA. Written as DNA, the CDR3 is TGTGCCAGCAGCTCGCAGGGGGACCAGCCCCAGCATTTT. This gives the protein CASSSQGDQPQHF.

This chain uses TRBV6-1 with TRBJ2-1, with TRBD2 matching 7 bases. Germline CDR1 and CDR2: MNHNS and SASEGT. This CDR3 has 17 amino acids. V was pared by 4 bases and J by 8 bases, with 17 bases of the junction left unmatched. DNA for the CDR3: TGTGCCAGCAGTGCACACTCCGGGAGAAGACTAGCCGATGAGCAGTTCTTC. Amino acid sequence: CASSAHSGRRLADEQFF.

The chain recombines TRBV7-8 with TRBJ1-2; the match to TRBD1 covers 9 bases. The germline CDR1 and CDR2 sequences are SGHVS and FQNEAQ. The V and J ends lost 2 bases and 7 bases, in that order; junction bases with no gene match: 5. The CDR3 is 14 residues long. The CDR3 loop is CASSLMTGGLGYTF. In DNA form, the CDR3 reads TGTGCCAGCAGCTTAATGACAGGGGGGCTTGGCTACACCTTC.

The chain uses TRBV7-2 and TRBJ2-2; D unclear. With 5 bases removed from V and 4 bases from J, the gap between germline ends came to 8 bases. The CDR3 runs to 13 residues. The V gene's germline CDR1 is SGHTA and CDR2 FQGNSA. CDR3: CASSLIITGELFF. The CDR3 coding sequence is TGTGCCAGCAGCCTTATAATCACCGGGGAGCTGTTTTTT.

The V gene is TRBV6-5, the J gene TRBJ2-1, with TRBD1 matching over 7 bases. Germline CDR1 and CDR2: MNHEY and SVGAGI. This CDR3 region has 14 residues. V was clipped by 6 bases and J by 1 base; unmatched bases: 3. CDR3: CASSRQGSYNEQFF. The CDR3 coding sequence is TGTGCCAGCAGCCGACAGGGTTCCTACAATGAGCAGTTCTTC.